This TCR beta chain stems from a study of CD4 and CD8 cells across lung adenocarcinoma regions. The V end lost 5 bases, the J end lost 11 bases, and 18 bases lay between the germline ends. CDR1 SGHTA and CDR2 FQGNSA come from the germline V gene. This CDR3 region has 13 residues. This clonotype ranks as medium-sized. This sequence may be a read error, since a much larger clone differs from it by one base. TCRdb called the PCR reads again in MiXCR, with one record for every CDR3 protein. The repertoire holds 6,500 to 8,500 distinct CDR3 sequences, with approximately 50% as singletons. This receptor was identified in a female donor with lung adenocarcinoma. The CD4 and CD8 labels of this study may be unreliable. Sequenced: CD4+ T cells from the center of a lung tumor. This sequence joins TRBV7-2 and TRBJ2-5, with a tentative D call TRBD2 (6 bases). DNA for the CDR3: TGTGCCAGCAGCCAAACTAAAGCGGGTGAGCAGTACTTC. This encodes CASSQTKAGEQYF.